The clone carrying this T cell receptor beta chain was recorded once. Antigen specificity is unknown. Using immunoSEQ multiplex PCR, the repertoire was profiled, and TCRdb retains in-frame clones only, with some absent. This table holds 19,000 or so clones, less than 75% found once. Excluded were patients having autoimmune disease history or systemic immunosuppression. These data are taken from a study of OX40 agonist ivuxolimab in advanced cancers. Study-wide findings and caveats: CD8+ T cells showed, on average, more clonal expansion than CD4+ cells. The authors also found low normalized T-cell clonal expansion in some nonresponders. Within 6 weeks, CD4+ and CD8+ blood T cells expanded clonally at 0.1 to 3.0 mg/kg.

The CDR3 runs 13 residues. Germline assignment: CDR1 SEHNR and CDR2 FQNEAQ (reference sequence). V dropped 0 bases and J dropped 5 bases, with 7 bases sitting between them. The sequenced sample was CD4+ or CD8+ T cells sorted from blood, obtained in a trial of the OX40 agonist ivuxolimab. The chain combines TRBV7-9 with TRBJ1-1; D gene ambiguous. This TCR came from an adult with an advanced solid tumor such as melanoma, head and neck, liver or kidney cancer. The CDR3 here is CASSLAALTEAFF. DNA for the CDR3: TGTGCCAGCAGCTTAGCCGCGTTAACTGAAGCTTTCTTT.